The 3 T cell receptor beta chains given below trace back to one sample, sequenced in a study of follicular helper T cells after annual influenza vaccination. Specified time point: 2014-2015 season, pre-vaccination. This table comes from immunoSEQ multiplex PCR, and its TCRdb copy is limited to in-frame clones, with some not included. The sample has roughly 14,000 clones, approximately 85% seen once. The source was CXCR5- memory CD4+ T cells sorted from blood, collected on the day of influenza vaccination. All receptors come from an adult who received the influenza vaccine.

The chain joins TRBV30 to TRBJ1-1, with D possibly matching TRBD1 (5 bases). Germline V gene data show CDR1 as GTSNPN and CDR2 as SVGIG (reference sequence). With 1 base removed from V and 0 bases from J, the gap between germline ends came to 15 bases. This CDR3 comprises 16 residues. The CDR3 region is CAWSGSRVRVNTEAFF. Written as DNA, the CDR3 is TGTGCCTGGAGTGGAAGCAGGGTTAGGGTGAACACTGAAGCTTTCTTT.

This rearrangement joins TRBV6-6 to TRBJ2-3, with D perhaps TRBD2 (7 bases). The CDR3 has 16 residues. V was clipped by 5 bases and J by 7 bases, with 22 bases between them. Germline values: CDR1 MNHNY, CDR2 SVGAGI (reference sequence). The CDR3 DNA follows: TGTGCCAGCAGTCCGGGGGGCGGGGTCTTGAGACATACGCAGTATTTT. It codes for CASSPGGGVLRHTQYF.

The chain couples TRBV11-1 to TRBJ2-2; tentative D call: TRBD2 (5 bases). Germline-derived CDR1 and CDR2 are SGHAT and FQDESV (reference sequence). The CDR3 has 15 amino acids. V dropped 7 bases and J dropped 2 bases, with 14 bases sitting between them. This CDR3 reads CASKERETNTGELFF. The CDR3 DNA reads TGTGCCAGCAAGGAACGGGAAACAAACACCGGGGAGCTGTTTTTT. Full variable domain (missing parts from reference TRBV11-1 and TRBJ2-2): EAEVAQSPRYKITEKSQAVAFWCDPISGHATLYWYRQILGQGPELLVQFQDESVVDDSQLPKDRFSAERLKGVDSTLKIQPAELGDSAMYLCASKERETNTGELFFGEGSRLTVL.